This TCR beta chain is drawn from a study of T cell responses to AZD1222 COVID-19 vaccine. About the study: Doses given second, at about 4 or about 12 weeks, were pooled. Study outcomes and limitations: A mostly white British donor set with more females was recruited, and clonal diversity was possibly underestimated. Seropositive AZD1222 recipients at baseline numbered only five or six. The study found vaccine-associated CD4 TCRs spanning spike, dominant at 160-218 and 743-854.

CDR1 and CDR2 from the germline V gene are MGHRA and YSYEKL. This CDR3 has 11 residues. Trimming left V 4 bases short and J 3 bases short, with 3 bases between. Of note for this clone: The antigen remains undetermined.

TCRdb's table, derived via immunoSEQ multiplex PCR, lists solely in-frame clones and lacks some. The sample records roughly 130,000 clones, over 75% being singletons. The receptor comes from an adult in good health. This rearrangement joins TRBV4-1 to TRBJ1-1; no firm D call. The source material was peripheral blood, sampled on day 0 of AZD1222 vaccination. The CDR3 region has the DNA TGCGCCAGCAGCCTGGACACTGAAGCTTTCTTT. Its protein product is CASSLDTEAFF.